This T cell receptor (beta chain) originates from a study of blood T cell repertoires in COVID-19. About the study: Sites across the United States, Italy and Spain contributed samples from acute and convalescent COVID-19. From T cells, B-cell-depleted T cells, or PBMCs came the material, which was cDNA or gDNA.

Germline CDR1 is MNHEY and CDR2 is SVGAGI. CDR3 length equals 14 residues. Trimming shortened V by 10 bases and J by 5 bases, and 17 bases separated the two germline ends. In its sample, this clone was seen once. Original analysis: Estimates of nucleated cell counts were drawn from the amplification of reference gene primers. The assay was immunoSEQ multiplex PCR, and TCRdb's table has in-frame clones only and misses some. V, J and clone size are those of that table, while D and trimming were read from the DNA. The table lists around 110,000 clones, about 84% of them singletons. Material: peripheral blood. The rearrangement links TRBV6-5 to TRBJ2-2; tentatively, D is TRBD2 (5 bases). The TCR comes from a woman in her sixties with acute or convalescent COVID-19. The CDR3 bases are TGTGCCACCTCCCTCGTTCGGGGTACCGGGGAGCTGTTTTTT. The encoded protein is CATSLVRGTGELFF.